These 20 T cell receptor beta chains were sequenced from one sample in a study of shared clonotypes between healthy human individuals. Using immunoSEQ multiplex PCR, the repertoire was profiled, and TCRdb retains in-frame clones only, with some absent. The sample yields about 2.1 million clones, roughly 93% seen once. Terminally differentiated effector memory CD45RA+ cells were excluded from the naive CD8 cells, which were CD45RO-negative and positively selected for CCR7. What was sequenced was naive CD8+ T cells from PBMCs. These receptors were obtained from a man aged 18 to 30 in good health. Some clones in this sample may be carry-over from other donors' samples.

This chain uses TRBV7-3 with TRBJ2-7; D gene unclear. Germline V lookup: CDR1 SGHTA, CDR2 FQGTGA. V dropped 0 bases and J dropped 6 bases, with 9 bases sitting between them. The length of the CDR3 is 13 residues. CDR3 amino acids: CASSLTVAAEQYF. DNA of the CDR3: TGTGCCAGCAGCTTAACGGTGGCGGCCGAGCAGTACTTC.

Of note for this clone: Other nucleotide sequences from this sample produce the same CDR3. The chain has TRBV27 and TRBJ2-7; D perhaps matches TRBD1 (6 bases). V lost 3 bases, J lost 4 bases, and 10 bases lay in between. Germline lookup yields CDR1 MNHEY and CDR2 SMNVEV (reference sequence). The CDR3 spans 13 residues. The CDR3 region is CASSFGQTYEQYF. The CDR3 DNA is TGTGCCAGCAGTTTCGGACAGACGTACGAGCAGTACTTC.

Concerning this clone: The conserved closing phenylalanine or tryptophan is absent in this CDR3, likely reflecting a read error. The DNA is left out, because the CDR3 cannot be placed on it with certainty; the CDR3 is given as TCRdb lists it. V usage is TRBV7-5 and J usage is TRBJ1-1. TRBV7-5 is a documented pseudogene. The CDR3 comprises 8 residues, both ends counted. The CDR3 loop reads CARIQDYV.

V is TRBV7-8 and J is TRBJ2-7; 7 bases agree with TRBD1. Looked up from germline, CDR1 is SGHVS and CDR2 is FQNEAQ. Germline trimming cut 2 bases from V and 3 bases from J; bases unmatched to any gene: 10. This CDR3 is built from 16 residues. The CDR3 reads CASSLRNPTGNYEQYF. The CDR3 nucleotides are TGTGCCAGCAGCTTAAGAAACCCGACAGGGAACTACGAGCAGTACTTC. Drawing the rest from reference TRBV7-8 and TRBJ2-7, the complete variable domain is GAGVSQSPRYKVAKRGQDVALRCDPISGHVSLFWYQQALGQGPEFLTYFQNEAQLDKSGLPSDRFFAERPEGSVSTLKIQRTQQEDSAVYLCASSLRNPTGNYEQYFGPGTRLTVT.

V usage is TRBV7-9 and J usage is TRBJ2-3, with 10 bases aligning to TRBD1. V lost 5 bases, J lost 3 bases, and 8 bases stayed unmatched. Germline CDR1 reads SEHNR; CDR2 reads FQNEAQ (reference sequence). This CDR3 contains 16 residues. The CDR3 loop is CASSPRDRGITDTQYF. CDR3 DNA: TGTGCCAGCAGCCCCCGGGACAGGGGAATAACAGATACGCAGTATTTT.

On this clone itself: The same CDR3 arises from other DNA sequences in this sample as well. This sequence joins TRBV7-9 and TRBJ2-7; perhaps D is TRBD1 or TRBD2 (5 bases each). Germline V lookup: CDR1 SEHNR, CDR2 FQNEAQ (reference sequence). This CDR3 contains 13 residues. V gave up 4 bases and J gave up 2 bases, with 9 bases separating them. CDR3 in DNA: TGTGCCAGCAGCTCCCCGGGGCCCTACGAGCAGTACTTC. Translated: CASSSPGPYEQYF.

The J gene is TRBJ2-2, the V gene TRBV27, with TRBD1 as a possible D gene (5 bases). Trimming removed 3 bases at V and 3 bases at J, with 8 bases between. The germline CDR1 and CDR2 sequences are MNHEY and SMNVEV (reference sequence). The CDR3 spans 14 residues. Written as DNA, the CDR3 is TGTGCCAGCAGTTTGTTGACAGACACCGGGGAGCTGTTTTTT. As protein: CASSLLTDTGELFF.

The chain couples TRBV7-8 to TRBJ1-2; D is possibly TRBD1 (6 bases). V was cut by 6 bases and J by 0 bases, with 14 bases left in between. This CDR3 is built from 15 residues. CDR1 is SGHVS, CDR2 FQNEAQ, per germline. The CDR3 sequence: CASSPTGPSNYGYTF. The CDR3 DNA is TGTGCCAGCAGTCCCACAGGGCCCTCTAACTATGGCTACACCTTC. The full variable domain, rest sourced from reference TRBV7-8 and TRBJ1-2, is GAGVSQSPRYKVAKRGQDVALRCDPISGHVSLFWYQQALGQGPEFLTYFQNEAQLDKSGLPSDRFFAERPEGSVSTLKIQRTQQEDSAVYLCASSPTGPSNYGYTFGSGTRLTVV.

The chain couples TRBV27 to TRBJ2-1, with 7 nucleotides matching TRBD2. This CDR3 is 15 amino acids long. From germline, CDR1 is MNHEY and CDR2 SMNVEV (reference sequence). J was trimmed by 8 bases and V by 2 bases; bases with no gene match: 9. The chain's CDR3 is CASSLMASGLHEQFF. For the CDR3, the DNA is TGTGCCAGCAGTTTAATGGCTAGCGGCCTTCATGAGCAGTTCTTC.

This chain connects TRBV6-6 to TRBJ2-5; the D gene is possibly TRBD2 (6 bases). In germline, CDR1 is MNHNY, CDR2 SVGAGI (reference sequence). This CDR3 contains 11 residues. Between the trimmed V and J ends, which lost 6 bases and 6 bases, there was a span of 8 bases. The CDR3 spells CASREGQTQYF. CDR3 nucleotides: TGTGCCAGCAGGGAGGGACAGACCCAGTACTTC.

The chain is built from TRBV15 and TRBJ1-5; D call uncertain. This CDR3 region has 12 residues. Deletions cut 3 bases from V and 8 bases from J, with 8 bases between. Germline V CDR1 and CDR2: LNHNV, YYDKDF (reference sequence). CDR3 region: CATSSGGEPQHF. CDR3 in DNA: TGTGCCACCAGCAGTGGTGGTGAGCCCCAGCATTTT.

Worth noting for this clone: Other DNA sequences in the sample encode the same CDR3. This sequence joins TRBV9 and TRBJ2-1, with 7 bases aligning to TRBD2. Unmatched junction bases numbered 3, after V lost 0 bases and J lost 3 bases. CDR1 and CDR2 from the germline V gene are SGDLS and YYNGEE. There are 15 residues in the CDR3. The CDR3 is CASSVASGLYNEQFF. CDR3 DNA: TGTGCCAGCAGCGTAGCTAGCGGACTCTACAATGAGCAGTTCTTC.

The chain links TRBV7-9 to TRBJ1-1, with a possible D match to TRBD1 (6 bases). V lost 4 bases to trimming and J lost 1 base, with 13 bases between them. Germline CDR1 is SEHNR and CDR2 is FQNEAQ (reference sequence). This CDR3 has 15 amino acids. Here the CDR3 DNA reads TGTGCCAGCAGCTCCCGGGGGGCAGCGAACACTGAAGCTTTCTTT. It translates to CASSSRGAANTEAFF.

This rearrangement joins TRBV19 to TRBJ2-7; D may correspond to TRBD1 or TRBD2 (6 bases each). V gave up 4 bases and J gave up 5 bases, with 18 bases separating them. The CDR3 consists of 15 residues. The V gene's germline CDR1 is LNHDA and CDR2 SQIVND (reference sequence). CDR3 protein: CASSTLGGAFDEQYF. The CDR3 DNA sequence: TGTGCCAGTAGTACCCTGGGGGGCGCTTTTGACGAGCAGTACTTC.

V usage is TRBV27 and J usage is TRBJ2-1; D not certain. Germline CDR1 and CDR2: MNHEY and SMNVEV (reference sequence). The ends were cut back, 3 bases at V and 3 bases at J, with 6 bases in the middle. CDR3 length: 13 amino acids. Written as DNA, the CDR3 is TGTGCCAGCAGTTTTTTCGGCTACAATGAGCAGTTCTTC. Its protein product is CASSFFGYNEQFF.

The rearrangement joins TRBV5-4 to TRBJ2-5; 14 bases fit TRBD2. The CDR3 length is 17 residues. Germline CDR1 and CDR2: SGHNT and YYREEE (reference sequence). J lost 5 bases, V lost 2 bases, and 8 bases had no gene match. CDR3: CASSFKGLAGVQETQYF. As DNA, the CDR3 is TGTGCCAGCAGCTTTAAGGGACTAGCGGGAGTTCAGGAGACCCAGTACTTC. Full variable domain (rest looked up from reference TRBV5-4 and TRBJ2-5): ETGVTQSPTHLIKTRGQQVTLRCSSQSGHNTVSWYQQALGQGPQFIFQYYREEENGRGNFPPRFSGLQFPNYSSELNVNALELDDSALYLCASSFKGLAGVQETQYFGPGTRLLVL.

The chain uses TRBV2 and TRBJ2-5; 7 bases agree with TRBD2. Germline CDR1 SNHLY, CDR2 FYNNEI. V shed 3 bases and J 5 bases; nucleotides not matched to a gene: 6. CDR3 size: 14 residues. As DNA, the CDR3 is TGTGCCAGCAGTGACCCCGGGAGGACGGAGACCCAGTACTTC. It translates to CASSDPGRTETQYF.

In nucleotides, the CDR3 is TGTGCCAGCACCCCGGGGGCTGGAAACACCATATATTTT. This translates into CASTPGAGNTIYF. The V gene is TRBV9, the J gene TRBJ1-3, with a tentative D call TRBD1 (5 bases). Germline-derived CDR1 and CDR2 are SGDLS and YYNGEE. Trimming removed 6 bases at V and 2 bases at J, with 9 bases between. The CDR3 consists of 13 residues.

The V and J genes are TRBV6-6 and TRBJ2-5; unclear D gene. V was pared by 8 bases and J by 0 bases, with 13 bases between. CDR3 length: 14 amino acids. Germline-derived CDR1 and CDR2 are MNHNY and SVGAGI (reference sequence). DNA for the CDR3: TGTGCCAGCGACGGATACGAGTACCAAGAGACCCAGTACTTC. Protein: CASDGYEYQETQYF.

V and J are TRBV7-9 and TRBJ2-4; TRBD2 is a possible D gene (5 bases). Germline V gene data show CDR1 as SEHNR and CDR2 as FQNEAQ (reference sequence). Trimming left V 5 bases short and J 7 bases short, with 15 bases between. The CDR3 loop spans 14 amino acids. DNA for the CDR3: TGTGCCAGCAGCCCTTTAGAGGGAAAGAACATTCAGTACTTC. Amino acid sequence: CASSPLEGKNIQYF.